The clone carrying this T cell receptor (beta chain) was observed a few times. The study drew the donors from its roughly 120-subject validation cohort, separate from the approximately 700-subject first cohort. The source of the sample is a study of cytomegalovirus exposure and HLA in healthy donors. The table came from immunoSEQ multiplex PCR; TCRdb's copy has only in-frame clones and leaves some out. The sample lists 300,000 to 450,000 clones, 80% to 90% occurring once. Trimming took 3 bases from V and 2 from J, leaving 7 bases between them. CDR1 and CDR2 from the germline V gene are SGHTA and FQGNSA. The length of the CDR3 is 13 residues.

The TCR comes from a woman aged 18-29 years in good health and CMV-seronegative. V is TRBV7-2 and J is TRBJ1-2; D is unclear. Specimen: PBMCs. The DNA for the CDR3 is TGTGCCAGCAGCTTGGGAGGGAACTATGGCTACACCTTC. Encoded protein: CASSLGGNYGYTF.